These 24 T cell receptor beta chains share one sample of origin, sequenced in a study of vaccination and CD4 T cells after COVID-19. These receptors have no known antigen. Treatment in this sample: approximately 9-day PBMC culture with coronavirus spike peptide pools or control peptides (ViraFEST assay). Ahead of the COVID-19 pandemic (2011-2018), the CD4+ T cells of the unexposed donor were collected. Scientists ran DNA taken from cultured CD4+ T cells through the Oncomine TCR Beta short-read assay for sequencing. TCRdb re-called the PCR reads through MiXCR, storing one row per CDR3 protein. The sample lists around 580 distinct CDR3 sequences, 6% to 9.5% occurring once. Sequencing input: CD4+ T cells from blood, cultured in vitro. The receptors come from a human donor in good health.

This clonotype is large by share. This chain connects TRBV12-3 or TRBV12-4 to TRBJ1-5; perhaps TRBD1 as D (5 bases). This CDR3 spans 15 amino acids. V lost 5 bases to trimming and J lost 5 bases, with 16 bases between them. CDR3 region: CASSIPGRQDQPQHF. The CDR3 DNA follows: TGTGCCAGCAGTATCCCGGGACGGCAGGATCAGCCCCAGCATTTT.

This clonotype is categorized as large (0.1 to 1%). This chain joins TRBV2 and TRBJ2-3, with 8 positions matching TRBD2. The CDR3 totals 15 residues. Unmatched junction bases numbered 7, after V lost 2 bases and J lost 6 bases. Per the germline V gene, CDR1 is SNHLY and CDR2 is FYNNEI. The CDR3 region has the DNA TGTGCCAGCAGTGAAAGGGAAGCGGGAGCGGATACGCAGTATTTT. This gives the protein CASSEREAGADTQYF.

This clonotype was seen a handful of times. The chain carries TRBV9 and TRBJ2-1; TRBD2 agrees at 12 bases. The CDR3 spans 16 residues. V trimming: 4 bases; J trimming: 10 bases; junction bases outside the gene matches: 12. In germline, CDR1 is SGDLS, CDR2 YYNGEE. This CDR3 is CASSIQTSGSPGEQFF. The CDR3 region has the DNA TGTGCCAGCAGCATACAGACTAGCGGGAGTCCCGGGGAGCAGTTCTTC. The whole variable domain, filled in from reference TRBV9 and TRBJ2-1, reads DSGVTQTPKHLITATGQRVTLRCSPRSGDLSVYWYQQSLDQGLQFLIQYYNGEERAKGNILERFSAQQFPDLHSELNLSSLELGDSALYFCASSIQTSGSPGEQFFGPGTRLTVL.

This clonotype was detected a few times. The J gene is TRBJ1-4, the V gene TRBV6-1; perhaps TRBD1 as D (6 bases). The CDR3 loop spans 17 amino acids. Trimming left V 4 bases short and J 4 bases short, with 19 bases between. Germline V gives CDR1 MNHNS, CDR2 SASEGT. The CDR3 region is CASSAFPPGQHNEKLFF. The CDR3 coding sequence is TGTGCCAGCAGTGCTTTTCCCCCGGGACAACATAATGAAAAACTGTTTTTT.

By proportion, this clonotype is large. This chain joins TRBV20-1 and TRBJ1-2; D unclear. V lost 6 bases to trimming and J lost 4 bases, with 18 bases between them. Germline V gene lookup returns CDR1 DFQATT and CDR2 SNEGSKA (reference sequence). The length of the CDR3 is 14 residues. DNA for the CDR3: TGCAGTGCCCCCTCGACCCGACGGGGCTATGGCTACACCTTC. It translates to CSAPSTRRGYGYTF.

The rearrangement links TRBV7-9 to TRBJ1-6; D not resolved. Germline loops: CDR1 SEHNR, CDR2 FQNEAQ (reference sequence). Trimming removed 5 bases from V and 9 bases from J, with 11 bases in between. The CDR3 has 13 residues. The CDR3 sequence: CASSHLESSPLHF. The CDR3 coding sequence is TGTGCCAGCAGCCACCTAGAAAGTTCACCCCTCCACTTT.

This clonotype is deemed medium-sized (0.01 to 0.1%). The chain employs TRBV28 and TRBJ1-6; 9 bases map to TRBD1. Germline CDR1 is MDHEN and CDR2 is SYDVKM. V lost 2 bases and J lost 10; bases outside the gene matches: 6. The CDR3 is 15 residues long. CDR3 loop: CASSLTGTGLSPLHF. The CDR3 coding sequence is TGTGCCAGCAGTTTAACCGGGACAGGGTTATCACCCCTCCACTTT.

This clonotype is labeled large. The gene calls are TRBV2 and TRBJ2-1; TRBD2 matches 13 bases. Germline V CDR1 and CDR2: SNHLY, FYNNEI. The CDR3 consists of 14 residues. Trimming removed 10 bases from V and 6 bases from J; junction bases left unmatched: 6. The CDR3 sequence: CAIPGTSGANEQFF. Written as DNA, the CDR3 is TGTGCCATCCCCGGGACTAGCGGGGCCAATGAGCAGTTCTTC. Together with reference TRBV2 and TRBJ2-1, the CDR3 gives the full variable domain: EPEVTQTPSHQVTQMGQEVILRCVPISNHLYFYWYRQILGQKVEFLVSFYNNEISEKSEIFDDQFSVERPDGSNFTLKIRSTKLEDSAMYFCAIPGTSGANEQFFGPGTRLTVL.

The rearrangement joins TRBV12-3 or TRBV12-4 to TRBJ1-3, with D unclear. The CDR3 is made up of 13 amino acids. The germline V and J ends were trimmed by 0 bases and 7 bases, with 7 bases remaining between them. The CDR3 loop reads CASSLARRNTIYF. DNA of the CDR3: TGTGCCAGCAGTTTAGCGAGGAGGAACACCATATATTTT.

Within the sample, this clonotype is large. The V gene is TRBV12-3 or TRBV12-4, the J gene TRBJ1-5; D is unresolved. The length of the CDR3 is 14 residues. Trimming pared 3 bases from V and 1 base from J, leaving 7 bases between. Written as DNA, the CDR3 is TGTGCCAGCAGTTTCTCGTGGAGCAATCAGCCCCAGCATTTT. Protein product: CASSFSWSNQPQHF.

This clonotype is judged medium-sized. The J gene is TRBJ1-4, the V gene TRBV7-9; D is possibly TRBD1 (5 bases). V shed 5 bases and J shed 1 base, with 11 bases lying between them. This CDR3 is built from 15 residues. The germline CDR1 and CDR2 sequences are SEHNR and FQNEAQ (reference sequence). CDR3 sequence: CASSVSRETNEKLFF. The CDR3 DNA follows: TGTGCCAGCAGCGTCTCCAGGGAAACTAATGAAAAACTGTTTTTT.

This clonotype is labeled medium-sized. This chain uses TRBV5-1 with TRBJ2-6, with 8 positions matching TRBD1. Germline-derived CDR1 and CDR2 are SGHRS and YFSETQ. CDR3 length: 15 amino acids. The V segment lost 4 bases and the J segment 3 bases; nucleotides outside the gene matches: 3. The CDR3 nucleotides read TGCGCCAGCAGCCAGGGGGCGAGTGGGGCCAACGTCCTGACTTTC. Residues: CASSQGASGANVLTF. Complete variable domain (other parts from reference TRBV5-1 and TRBJ2-6): KAGVTQTPRYLIKTRGQQVTLSCSPISGHRSVSWYQQTPGQGLQFLFEYFSETQRNKGNFPGRFSGRQFSNSRSEMNVSTLELGDSALYLCASSQGASGANVLTFGAGSRLTVL.

This clonotype is classed as large. This chain joins TRBV6-1 and TRBJ2-7; D is possibly TRBD2 (6 bases). Trimming shortened V by 4 bases and J by 2 bases, and 15 bases separated the two germline ends. The CDR3 length is 15 residues. Per germline, CDR1 MNHNS and CDR2 SASEGT. The CDR3 DNA is TGTGCCAGCAGTGGAACCGGGACTCTACCCTACGAGCAGTACTTC. Residues: CASSGTGTLPYEQYF.

In this sample, this clonotype is large. The V call is TRBV7-3, the J call TRBJ2-1; no firm D call. Germline-derived CDR1 and CDR2 are SGHTA and FQGTGA. Trimming left V 5 bases short and J 10 bases short, with 12 bases between. The CDR3 runs to 12 residues. CDR3 nucleotide sequence: TGTGCCAGCAGCACCCCGCCACGCGAGCAGTTCTTC. Encoded protein: CASSTPPREQFF.

This clonotype is classed as large. This chain joins TRBV6-2 or TRBV6-3 and TRBJ2-2; D gene unclear. The CDR3 spans 19 residues. Germline-derived CDR1 and CDR2 are MNHEY and SVGEGT. Trimming removed 0 bases at V and 3 bases at J, with 20 bases between. This CDR3 is CASSYSLEVGRTYTGELFF. The CDR3 DNA reads TGTGCCAGCAGTTACTCGTTGGAAGTTGGCAGAACTTACACCGGGGAGCTGTTTTTT.

Within the sample, this clonotype is large. The chain couples TRBV12-3 or TRBV12-4 to TRBJ1-5; D ambiguous. The CDR3 contains 15 residues. Trimming took off 6 bases at V and 0 bases at J, with 12 bases between the two ends. The CDR3 sequence is CASSPGSLSNQPQHF. The DNA for the CDR3 is TGTGCCAGCAGCCCCGGGTCACTTAGCAATCAGCCCCAGCATTTT.

By sample fraction, this clonotype is hyperexpanded (1% or more). The chain employs TRBV20-1 and TRBJ2-7; 9 nucleotides align to TRBD1. From germline, CDR1 is DFQATT and CDR2 SNEGSKA (reference sequence). V gave up 6 bases and J gave up 9 bases; unmatched junction bases: 12. CDR3 length: 13 amino acids. This CDR3 is CSASGTGTLGQYF. CDR3 DNA: TGCAGTGCATCCGGGACAGGGACCTTGGGGCAGTACTTC.

J is TRBJ1-4 and V is TRBV12-3 or TRBV12-4, with D possibly TRBD1 on 5 matching bases. V was trimmed by 4 bases and J by 7 bases, leaving 10 bases between them. This CDR3 has 13 residues. CDR3 DNA sequence: TGTGCCAGCAGTTATTTGGGGGGTGAAAAACTGTTTTTT. Translating gives CASSYLGGEKLFF.

By its share, this clonotype is medium-sized. The chain's CDR3 is CSANRDSGNTIYF. CDR3 nucleotide sequence: TGCAGCGCCAATCGGGATTCTGGAAACACCATATATTTT. The genes are TRBV29-1 and TRBJ1-3; D is ambiguous. CDR3 length: 13 residues. CDR1 and CDR2 (germline): SQVTM, ANQGSEA. Trimming shortened V by 7 bases and J by 1 base, and 11 bases separated the two germline ends.

This clonotype rates as medium-sized. V gene TRBV28 combines with J gene TRBJ2-7; D might be TRBD2 (5 bases). The CDR3 covers 15 residues. In germline, CDR1 is MDHEN, CDR2 SYDVKM. V shed 10 bases and J shed 3 bases, with 22 bases lying between them. CDR3 sequence: CAITTGIAEDYEQYF. Here the CDR3 DNA reads TGTGCCATCACGACCGGGATCGCTGAAGACTACGAGCAGTACTTC. Variable domain in full (rest from reference TRBV28 and TRBJ2-7): DVKVTQSSRYLVKRTGEKVFLECVQDMDHENMFWYRQDPGLGLRLIYFSYDVKMKEKGDIPEGYSVSREKKERFSLILESASTNQTSMYLCAITTGIAEDYEQYFGPGTRLTVT.

As regards this clonotype: It may be a read error: a sequence one base away is much more abundant. The CDR3 bases are TGCGCCGGCAGCATCCCAGGGAACACCGGGGAGCTGTTTTTT. It codes for CAGSIPGNTGELFF. The chain uses TRBV5-1 and TRBJ2-2; D not resolved. The CDR3 is 14 amino acids. Germline loops: CDR1 SGHRS, CDR2 YFSETQ.

This clonotype was found once. A much larger clonotype is one base distant, so this may be a read error. The chain employs TRBV19 and TRBJ2-1; TRBD2 agrees at 8 bases. CDR3 size: 16 residues. Germline V gene data show CDR1 as LNHDA and CDR2 as SQIVND (reference sequence). CDR3 coding DNA: TGTGCCAGTAGTACCAGATCGGGGGGGGGTTACAATGAGCAGTCCTTC. This translates into CASSTRSGGGYNEQSF.

By proportion, this clonotype is medium-sized. CDR3 nucleotides: TGTGCCAGCACCAAAGGATCGACGAATCAACAGCCCCAGCATTTT. Translating gives CASTKGSTNQQPQHF. The rearrangement uses TRBV5-6 and TRBJ1-5, with D unclear. The CDR3 loop spans 15 amino acids. Trimming took 6 bases from V and 7 from J, leaving 20 bases between them. Germline V gene data show CDR1 as SGHDT and CDR2 as YYEEEE.

Within the sample, this clonotype is medium-sized. The V and J genes are TRBV18 and TRBJ1-6; D gene ambiguous. This CDR3 spans 14 amino acids. The germline CDR1 and CDR2 sequences are KGHSH and LQKENI. V was clipped by 2 bases and J by 5 bases, with 7 bases between them. The CDR3 region is CASSPTADNSPLHF. DNA of the CDR3: TGTGCCAGCTCACCAACGGCAGATAATTCACCCCTCCACTTT.